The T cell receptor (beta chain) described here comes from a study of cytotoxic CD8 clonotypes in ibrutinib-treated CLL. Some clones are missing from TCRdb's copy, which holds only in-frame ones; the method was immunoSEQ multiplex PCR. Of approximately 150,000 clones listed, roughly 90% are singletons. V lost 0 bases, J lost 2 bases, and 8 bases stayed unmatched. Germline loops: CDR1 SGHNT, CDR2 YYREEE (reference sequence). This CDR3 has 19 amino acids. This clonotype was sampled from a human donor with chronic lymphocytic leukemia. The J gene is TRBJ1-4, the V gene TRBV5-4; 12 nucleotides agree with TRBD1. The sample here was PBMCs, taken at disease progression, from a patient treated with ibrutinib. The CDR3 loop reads CASSLAPGQGAHTNEKLFF. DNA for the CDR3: TGTGCCAGCAGCTTGGCCCCGGGACAGGGGGCTCACACTAATGAAAAACTGTTTTTT.